These 2 T cell receptor beta chains were sequenced from one sample in a study of early T cells in non-severe SARS-CoV-2 infection. Each CDR3 protein is one row after TCRdb ran MiXCR on the 5' RACE reads. Among about 58,000 distinct CDR3 sequences listed, 9.5% to 15% were seen once. Sequencing was done on a sample of whole blood. The receptor source for this set is an adult who was a healthcare worker with PCR-confirmed SARS-CoV-2 infection or an uninfected control (not recorded which).

This clonotype showed up many times. The chain is built from TRBV7-2 and TRBJ1-5; perhaps TRBD1 as D (6 bases). Deletions cut 3 bases from V and 0 bases from J, with 15 bases between. The CDR3 is 17 residues long. Germline V gene data show CDR1 as SGHTA and CDR2 as FQGNSA. CDR3 sequence (DNA): TGTGCCAGCAGCTTGACAGGCGGGGCGGATAGCAATCAGCCCCAGCATTTT. Translating it yields CASSLTGGADSNQPQHF.

This clonotype was seen ten or more times. The chain couples TRBV5-1 to TRBJ2-4; perhaps D is TRBD1 or TRBD2 (5 bases each). CDR1 SGHRS and CDR2 YFSETQ come from the germline V gene. Trimming left V 4 bases short and J 8 bases short, with 13 bases between. The CDR3 contains 13 residues. Written as DNA, the CDR3 is TGCGCCAGCAGCCGGGACGGGAAGGACATTCAGTACTTC. Residues: CASSRDGKDIQYF.